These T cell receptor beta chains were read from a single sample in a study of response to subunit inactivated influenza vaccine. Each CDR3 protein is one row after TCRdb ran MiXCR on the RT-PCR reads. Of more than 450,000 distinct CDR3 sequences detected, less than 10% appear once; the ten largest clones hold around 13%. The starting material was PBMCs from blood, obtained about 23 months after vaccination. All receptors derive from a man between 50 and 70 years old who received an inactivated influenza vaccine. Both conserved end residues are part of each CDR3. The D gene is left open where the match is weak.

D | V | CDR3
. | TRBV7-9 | CASSFGGDRGYTF
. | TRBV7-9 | CASRKPRGRGTDTQYF
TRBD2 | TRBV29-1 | CSGRTSGSPNEQFF
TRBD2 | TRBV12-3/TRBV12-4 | CASTAGGGAADTQYF
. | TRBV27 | CASSTAGSLPYEQYF
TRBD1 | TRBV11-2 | CASSPRTGAYSGANVLTF
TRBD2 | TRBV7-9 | CASSLFPRRGGADTQYF
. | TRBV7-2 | CASSPAQRVQETQYF
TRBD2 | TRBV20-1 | CSASGGTSGGPQETQYF
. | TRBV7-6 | CASSLGPLRRGPAKNIQYF
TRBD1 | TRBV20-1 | CSATQGGADTEAFF
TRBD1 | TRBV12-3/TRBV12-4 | CASTTGGNNGYTF
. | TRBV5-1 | CASSLAGLSDAFF
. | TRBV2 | CASKTLSGANVLTF
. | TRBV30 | CAWTNGGIDGDTQYF
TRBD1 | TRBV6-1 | CASSLQGTGQFF
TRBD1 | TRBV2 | CASSSGTGNYGYTF
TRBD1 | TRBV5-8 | CASTQGGFNYGYTF
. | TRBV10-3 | CAISRNTGDIQYF
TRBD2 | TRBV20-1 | CSAELRTSGPDTQYF
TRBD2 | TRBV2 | CASSELAGLYNEQFF
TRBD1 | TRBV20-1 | CSARGPGQASYEQYF